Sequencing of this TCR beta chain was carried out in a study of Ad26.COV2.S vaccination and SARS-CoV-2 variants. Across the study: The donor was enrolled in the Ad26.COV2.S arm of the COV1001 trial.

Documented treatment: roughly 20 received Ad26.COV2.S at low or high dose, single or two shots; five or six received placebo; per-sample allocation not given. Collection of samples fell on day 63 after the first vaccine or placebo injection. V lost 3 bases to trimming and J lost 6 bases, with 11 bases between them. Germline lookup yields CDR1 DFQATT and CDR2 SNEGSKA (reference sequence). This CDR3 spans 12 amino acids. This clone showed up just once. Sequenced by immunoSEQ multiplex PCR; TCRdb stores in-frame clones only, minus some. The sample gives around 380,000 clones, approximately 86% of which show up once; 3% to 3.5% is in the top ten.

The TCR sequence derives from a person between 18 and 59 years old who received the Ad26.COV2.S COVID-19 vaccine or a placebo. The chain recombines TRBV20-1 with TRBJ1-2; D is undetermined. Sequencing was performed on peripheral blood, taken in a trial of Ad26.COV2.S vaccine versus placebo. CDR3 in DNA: TGCAGTGCTAGTAGGATCCCCCATGGCTACACCTTC. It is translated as CSASRIPHGYTF.